This is a list of T cell receptor beta chains from one sample in a study of T cell responses to AZD1222 COVID-19 vaccine. The protocol was immunoSEQ multiplex PCR, while the TCRdb copy is restricted to in-frame clones and leaves out a portion. The sample contains about 31,000 clones, 88% of which appear only once. The source was peripheral blood, collected 28 days after the second AZD1222 dose. The receptors here all came from an adult who received the AZD1222 COVID-19 vaccine. Both conserved end residues are part of each CDR3. A D gene is named only where the DNA matches it firmly. The size of a clone is reported for some rows only, either as once, few or many, or as a class for expanded clones.

v_gene	d_gene	abundance	j_gene	CDR3aa	CDR3nt
TRBV6-2/TRBV6-3	TRBD1	.	TRBJ2-5	CASSGTEETQYF	TGTGCCAGCAGTGGGACAGAAGAGACCCAGTACTTC
TRBV5-5	.	.	TRBJ1-1	CASSLYAGAEAFF	TGTGCCAGCAGCTTGTATGCAGGCGCTGAAGCTTTCTTT
TRBV4-1	.	.	TRBJ2-5	CASSQGARSIQETQYF	TGCGCCAGCAGCCAAGGTGCCAGGAGTATTCAAGAGACCCAGTACTTC
TRBV18	TRBD1	once	TRBJ2-5	CASSLTGRETQYF	TGTGCCAGCTCATTGACAGGGAGAGAGACCCAGTACTTC
TRBV3-1/TRBV3-2	.	once	TRBJ1-5	CASSQGMSNQPQHF	TGTGCCAGCAGCCAGGGAATGAGCAATCAGCCCCAGCATTTT
TRBV5-1	TRBD1	few	TRBJ1-1	CASSSSGTGNTEAFF	TGCGCCAGCAGCTCCTCGGGGACAGGGAACACTGAAGCTTTCTTT
TRBV18	.	.	TRBJ2-7	CASSPGASYEQYF	TGTGCCAGCTCACCGGGGGCCTCCTACGAGCAGTACTTC
TRBV4-3	TRBD2	few	TRBJ2-1	CASSQVSGGNEQFF	TGCGCCAGCAGCCAAGTGAGCGGGGGTAATGAGCAGTTCTTC
TRBV28	.	.	TRBJ1-2	CASSGVNGYTF	TGTGCCAGCAGTGGGGTTAACGGCTACACCTTC
TRBV14	.	.	TRBJ2-7	CASSQGSEQYF	TGTGCCAGCAGCCAAGGGAGCGAGCAGTACTTC
TRBV4-3	.	.	TRBJ2-7	CASSQDLQGRNYEQYF	TGCGCCAGCAGCCAAGATCTCCAGGGACGGAACTACGAGCAGTACTTC
TRBV5-8	TRBD2	.	TRBJ2-1	CASSSRTSGVVFF	TGTGCCAGCAGCTCCAGGACTAGCGGGGTGGTTTTCTTC
TRBV6-5	.	once	TRBJ1-4	CASRQNEKLFF	TGTGCCAGCAGACAGAATGAAAAACTGTTTTTT
TRBV5-1	.	.	TRBJ1-1	CASSRGGLNTEAFF	TGCGCCAGCAGCCGTGGGGGGTTGAACACTGAAGCTTTCTTT
TRBV24-1	.	.	TRBJ2-5	CATSDPNKGETQYF	TGTGCCACCAGTGATCCCAACAAGGGAGAGACCCAGTACTTC
TRBV6-2/TRBV6-3	TRBD1	.	TRBJ2-7	CASSYSPRDSSYEQYF	TGTGCCAGCAGTTACTCTCCGAGGGACAGCAGCTACGAGCAGTACTTC
TRBV4-3	.	.	TRBJ1-4	CASSQGGSLFVNEKLFF	TGCGCCAGCAGCCAAGGAGGGTCACTCTTCGTCAATGAAAAACTGTTTTTT
TRBV7-6	.	once	TRBJ2-5	CASSFWTGLDETQYF	TGTGCCAGCAGCTTCTGGACTGGCCTCGATGAGACCCAGTACTTC
TRBV7-2	TRBD1	.	TRBJ1-5	CASSFRGSGNQPQHF	TGTGCCAGCAGCTTCAGGGGGTCCGGGAATCAGCCCCAGCATTTT
TRBV1	.	.	TRBJ1-5	CTSSQPPQHF	TGCACCAGCAGCCAACCGCCCCAGCATTTT
TRBV28	.	.	TRBJ2-1	CASSFLEESSYNEQFF	TGTGCCAGCAGTTTTCTGGAGGAAAGCTCCTACAATGAGCAGTTCTTC
TRBV28	TRBD1	.	TRBJ1-4	CASSSIDRVDFF	TGTGCCAGCAGCTCAATTGACAGGGTTGACTTTTTT
TRBV7-3	.	few	TRBJ2-2	CASSVGQTHTGELFF	TGTGCCAGCAGCGTCGGACAGACCCACACCGGGGAGCTGTTTTTT
TRBV7-9	.	.	TRBJ1-1	CASRGQNTEAFF	TGTGCCAGCAGGGGACAAAACACTGAAGCTTTCTTT
TRBV2	TRBD1	.	TRBJ2-7	CASSEMGQGYEQYF	TGTGCCAGCAGTGAAATGGGACAGGGCTACGAGCAGTACTTC
TRBV4-3	.	once	TRBJ2-5	CASSLGQSVETQYF	TGCGCCAGCAGCCTCGGACAGAGTGTAGAGACCCAGTACTTC
TRBV5-5	TRBD1	once	TRBJ2-7	CASRSTGGYEQYF	TGTGCCAGCCGCTCCACAGGGGGCTACGAGCAGTACTTC
TRBV7-9	.	.	TRBJ1-2	CASSSRGGYTF	TGTGCCAGCAGCTCGCGTGGTGGCTACACCTTC
TRBV20-1	TRBD2	.	TRBJ2-5	CSARLAGARYF	TGCAGTGCTAGACTAGCGGGGGCCAGGTACTTC
TRBV5-8	TRBD1	.	TRBJ1-4	CASSLAGGGTNEKLFF	TGTGCCAGCAGCTTGGCAGGGGGCGGAACTAATGAAAAACTGTTTTTT
TRBV18	TRBD1	.	TRBJ2-7	CASSDRGNSYEQYF	TGTGCCAGCTCGGACAGGGGGAACTCCTACGAGCAGTACTTC
TRBV27	.	.	TRBJ2-5	CASSLLGSRPQETQYF	TGTGCCAGCAGTTTATTGGGCAGTAGACCCCAAGAGACCCAGTACTTC
TRBV7-3	.	.	TRBJ2-7	CASSGSGTSLYEQYF	TGTGCCAGCAGCGGATCCGGGACATCCCTTTACGAGCAGTACTTC
TRBV15	TRBD1	.	TRBJ1-3	CATRDRDSGNTIYF	TGTGCCACCAGAGACAGGGACTCTGGAAACACCATATATTTT
TRBV19	TRBD2	.	TRBJ2-7	CASSQRGESYEQYF	TGTGCCAGTAGCCAACGGGGGGAGTCCTACGAGCAGTACTTC
TRBV7-2	.	.	TRBJ2-7	CASSLASQRYEQYF	TGTGCCAGCAGCTTAGCTTCCCAGCGGTACGAGCAGTACTTC
TRBV7-2	TRBD2	.	TRBJ2-3	CASSLVSGGTDTQYF	TGTGCCAGCAGCTTAGTTAGCGGGGGGACAGATACGCAGTATTTT
TRBV5-1	TRBD2	.	TRBJ2-5	CASTQRGAETQYF	TGCGCCAGCACTCAGCGGGGGGCAGAGACCCAGTACTTC
TRBV7-2	TRBD1	.	TRBJ1-2	CASSHYNRGENLYGYTF	TGTGCCAGCAGCCACTACAACAGGGGGGAGAATCTCTATGGCTACACCTTC
TRBV15	.	few	TRBJ2-7	CATSNQELASGLRYEQYF	TGTGCCACCAGCAACCAAGAACTAGCTTCAGGGTTGCGCTACGAGCAGTACTTC
TRBV7-2	.	.	TRBJ1-3	CASSPQSRIPGNTIYF	TGTGCCAGCAGCCCCCAGTCGCGGATCCCTGGAAACACCATATATTTT
TRBV18	TRBD1	.	TRBJ1-3	CASSPSSRGPGNTIYF	TGTGCCAGCTCACCTTCTTCCAGGGGGCCTGGAAACACCATATATTTT
TRBV2	.	.	TRBJ1-1	CASRRGGLSEAFF	TGTGCCAGCAGGCGAGGGGGGTTATCCGAAGCTTTCTTT
TRBV7-2	.	once	TRBJ1-2	CASSTYRSNYGYTF	TGTGCCAGCAGCACGTACAGGTCTAACTATGGCTACACCTTC
TRBV19	.	.	TRBJ2-7	CAGNEQYF	TGTGCCGGGAACGAGCAGTACTTC
TRBV3-1/TRBV3-2	.	once	TRBJ2-2	CASSQVPTGELFF	TGTGCCAGCAGCCAAGTGCCAACCGGGGAGCTGTTTTTT
TRBV28	.	.	TRBJ1-4	CASSLVREKLFF	TGTGCCAGCAGTTTGGTCCGGGAAAAACTGTTTTTT
TRBV18	.	.	TRBJ2-1	CASSPQGLNEQFF	TGTGCCAGCTCACCACAGGGTCTAAATGAGCAGTTCTTC